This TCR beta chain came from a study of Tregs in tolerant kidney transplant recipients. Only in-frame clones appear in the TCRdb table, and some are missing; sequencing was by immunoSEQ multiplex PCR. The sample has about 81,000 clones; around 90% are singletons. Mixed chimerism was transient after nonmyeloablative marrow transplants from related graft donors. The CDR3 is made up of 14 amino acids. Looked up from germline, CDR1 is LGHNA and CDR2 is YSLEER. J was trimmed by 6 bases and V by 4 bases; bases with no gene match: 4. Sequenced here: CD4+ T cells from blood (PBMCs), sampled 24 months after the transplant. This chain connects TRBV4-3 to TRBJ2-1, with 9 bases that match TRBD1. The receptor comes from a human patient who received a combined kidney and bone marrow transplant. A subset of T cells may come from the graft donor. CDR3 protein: CASSRDRVSNEQFF. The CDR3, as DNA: TGCGCCAGCAGCCGGGACAGGGTGTCCAATGAGCAGTTCTTC.